A selection of T cell receptor beta chains follows, all from one sample in a study of early T cells in non-severe SARS-CoV-2 infection. TCRdb reanalysed the 5' RACE reads using MiXCR and keeps one entry per CDR3 protein. The sample holds 40,000 to 45,000 distinct CDR3 sequences, approximately 11% seen once. What was sequenced was whole blood. All receptors come from an adult who was a healthcare worker with PCR-confirmed SARS-CoV-2 infection or an uninfected control (not recorded which). The CDR3 runs from the conserved cysteine through the conserved F or W. The order of the fields is J gene, D gene, clone size, V gene, CDR3 DNA, CDR3 protein. The D gene is left open where the match is weak. A clone size is listed for some rows: how often the clone was seen (once, few, many), or a class if it is expanded.

TRBJ2-4 | . | many | TRBV29-1 | TGCAGCGTGGCCTGGCGGAGCCCAGCCAAAAACATTCAGTACTTC | CSVAWRSPAKNIQYF
TRBJ2-7 | TRBD2 | . | TRBV19 | TGTGCCAGTAGTATCGGCAGCGGGGGGTCCTACGAGCAGTACTTC | CASSIGSGGSYEQYF
TRBJ1-1 | . | many | TRBV6-6 | TGTGCCAGCAGTTACCAGGGGTACACTGAAGCTTTCTTT | CASSYQGYTEAFF
TRBJ2-7 | . | . | TRBV7-2 | TGTGCCAGCAGCTTGCCAGGCTCCTACGAGCAGTACTTC | CASSLPGSYEQYF
TRBJ2-7 | . | . | TRBV7-2 | TGTGCCAGCAGCCTCCAGCGGAGGAGCTACGAGCAGTACTTC | CASSLQRRSYEQYF
TRBJ2-1 | . | . | TRBV29-1 | TGCAGCGGTGGGCCCCTGAATGAGCAGTTCTTC | CSGGPLNEQFF
TRBJ1-6 | . | . | TRBV7-8 | TGTGCCAGCAGCCCCCAGGACTCCTATAATTCACCCCTCCACTTT | CASSPQDSYNSPLHF
TRBJ1-2 | . | medium-sized | TRBV30 | TGTGCCTGGAGTACTCCGGGAGGGATCTATGGCTACACCTTC | CAWSTPGGIYGYTF
TRBJ2-1 | . | few | TRBV20-1 | TGCAGTGCCGAAAAGCAGCTAGCAGACGACAATGAGCAGTTCTTC | CSAEKQLADDNEQFF
TRBJ2-7 | . | many | TRBV27 | TGTGCCAGCAGTGGACTATCTGGGGGTGTGAACGAGCAGTACTTC | CASSGLSGGVNEQYF
TRBJ2-7 | TRBD1 | many | TRBV27 | TGTGCCAGCAGTCTACAGGGGGCCGAGCAGTACTTC | CASSLQGAEQYF